Listed here are 26 T cell receptor beta chains from one sample, sequenced in a study of shared clonotypes between healthy human individuals (dated by TCRdb to the early 2020s). Library construction relied on the immunoSEQ multiplex PCR assay. TCRdb mirrors the immuneACCESS table, restricted to in-frame sequences. Some clones are absent from its copies; in checked studies, under half trace to an unresolved V gene, and the reason for the others is unknown. The sample table contains millions of clones; only one count was recorded for approximately 93% of them. Of the sample, 0.35% to 0.45% is held by the ten largest clones. Sequencing was performed on naive CD4+ T cells from PBMCs. The intended sense of this specimen's cell subset or site label: CD45RA+ positively selected. The receptors stem from a man between 18 and 35 years old in good health. Some clones in this sample may be carry-over from other donors' samples.

J is TRBJ2-7 and V is TRBV5-5; D gene uncertain. The V end was cut by 1 base, the J end by 0 bases, with 8 bases between. Germline assignment: CDR1 SGHKS and CDR2 YYEKEE (reference sequence). This CDR3 is 14 amino acids long. This chain's CDR3 is CASSLRLLSYEQYF. CDR3 in DNA: TGTGCCAGCAGCTTGAGGCTGCTCTCCTACGAGCAGTACTTC. Based on the CDR3 plus reference TRBV5-5 and TRBJ2-7, the full variable domain is DAGVTQSPTHLIKTRGQQVTLRCSPISGHKSVSWYQQVLGQGPQFIFQYYEKEERGRGNFPDRFSARQFPNYSSELNVNALLLGDSALYLCASSLRLLSYEQYFGPGTRLTVT.

This chain connects TRBV21-1 to TRBJ1-3. TRBV21-1 has pseudogene status. This CDR3 region has 17 residues. The CDR3 is CASRTFRDCQNGNTIYF. In DNA, the CDR3 is TGTGCCAGCCGTACTTTCCGGGACTGCCAAAATGGAAACACCATATATTTT.

This chain uses TRBV7-2 with TRBJ2-1; D perhaps matches TRBD2 (6 bases). The CDR3 contains 17 residues. V gave up 5 bases and J gave up 6 bases, with 23 bases separating them. Germline CDR1 is SGHTA and CDR2 is FQGNSA. The CDR3 bases are TGTGCCAGCAGCCAAAGCTTGGTGGGAGGATTCGTCAATGAGCAGTTCTTC. It specifies CASSQSLVGGFVNEQFF.

This chain links TRBV5-1 with TRBJ2-7; tentatively, D is TRBD2 (7 bases). V was shortened by 0 bases and J by 7 bases, with 14 bases between the two germline ends. Per the germline V gene, CDR1 is SGHRS and CDR2 is YFSETQ. CDR3 size: 14 residues. The CDR3 reads CASSLGGGGREQYF. The CDR3 DNA follows: TGCGCCAGCAGCTTGGGAGGCGGGGGCAGGGAGCAGTACTTC. Filled out from reference TRBV5-1 and TRBJ2-7, the complete variable domain reads KAGVTQTPRYLIKTRGQQVTLSCSPISGHRSVSWYQQTPGQGLQFLFEYFSETQRNKGNFPGRFSGRQFSNSRSEMNVSTLELGDSALYLCASSLGGGGREQYFGPGTRLTVT.

This CDR3 reads CSATSDYEQYF. Here the CDR3 DNA reads TGCAGTGCTACCAGTGACTACGAGCAGTACTTC. The chain recombines TRBV20-1 with TRBJ2-7; the D is unclear. V gave up 4 bases and J gave up 3 bases, with 7 bases separating them. The CDR3 is made up of 11 amino acids. Germline CDR1 DFQATT, CDR2 SNEGSKA (reference sequence).

This chain links TRBV5-4 with TRBJ2-7, with TRBD2 as a possible D gene (5 bases). Trimming cost V 4 bases and J 6 bases, with 14 bases left between them. Germline V gene sequence: CDR1 SGHNT, CDR2 YYREEE (reference sequence). The CDR3 has 13 amino acids. The CDR3 protein is CASSLGSSFEQYF. CDR3 DNA: TGTGCCAGCAGCCTGGGGAGTAGCTTCGAGCAGTACTTC. The full variable domain, completed using reference TRBV5-4 and TRBJ2-7, is ETGVTQSPTHLIKTRGQQVTLRCSSQSGHNTVSWYQQALGQGPQFIFQYYREEENGRGNFPPRFSGLQFPNYSSELNVNALELDDSALYLCASSLGSSFEQYFGPGTRLTVT.

J is TRBJ2-6 and V is TRBV11-2; TRBD1 is a possible D gene (5 bases). V gave up 5 bases and J gave up 0 bases, with 17 bases separating them. CDR1 is SGHAT and CDR2 is FQNNGV in the germline V gene. There are 18 residues in the CDR3. The CDR3 spells CASSPISGRASGANVLTF. As DNA, the CDR3 is TGTGCCAGCAGCCCCATCTCGGGCAGGGCCTCTGGGGCCAACGTCCTGACTTTC.

Note on this clone: Other DNA sequences from this sample encode an identical CDR3 as well. The chain combines TRBV5-1 with TRBJ1-5; the D gene is possibly TRBD1 (6 bases). There are 15 residues in the CDR3. Trimming took off 0 bases at V and 4 bases at J, with 11 bases between the two ends. Germline loops: CDR1 SGHRS, CDR2 YFSETQ. CDR3 nucleotide sequence: TGCGCCAGCAGCTTGGAGGGGGGCGGAAATCAGCCCCAGCATTTT. Amino acid sequence: CASSLEGGGNQPQHF.

The chain carries TRBV4-1 and TRBJ2-3; perhaps TRBD2 as D (5 bases). Between the trimmed V and J ends, which lost 3 bases and 2 bases, there was a span of 12 bases. The CDR3 loop spans 15 amino acids. The germline gives CDR1 MGHRA, CDR2 YSYEKL. CDR3 sequence: CASSQSGTVTDTQYF. The CDR3 DNA reads TGCGCCAGCAGCCAGAGCGGAACGGTCACAGATACGCAGTATTTT.

The chain uses TRBV28 and TRBJ1-6; D gene uncertain. Trimming shortened V by 6 bases and J by 10 bases, and 13 bases separated the two germline ends. This CDR3 region has 13 residues. Germline CDR1 reads MDHEN; CDR2 reads SYDVKM. In DNA, the CDR3 is TGTGCCAGCAGCCCTGGTCTGTGGTCACCCCTCCACTTT. This encodes CASSPGLWSPLHF.

Only a few counts were recorded for this clone. This chain joins TRBV9 and TRBJ1-1; D unclear. V dropped 3 bases and J dropped 3 bases, with 15 bases sitting between them. Germline V gene sequence: CDR1 SGDLS, CDR2 YYNGEE. This CDR3 region has 15 residues. CDR3 residues: CASSDESLGHTEAFF. The CDR3 bases are TGTGCCAGCAGCGACGAGTCACTTGGGCACACTGAAGCTTTCTTT. The entire variable domain, with the rest obtained from reference TRBV9 and TRBJ1-1, is as follows: DSGVTQTPKHLITATGQRVTLRCSPRSGDLSVYWYQQSLDQGLQFLIQYYNGEERAKGNILERFSAQQFPDLHSELNLSSLELGDSALYFCASSDESLGHTEAFFGQGTRLTVV.

On this clone itself: Other DNA sequences in this sample translate to the same CDR3. This chain joins TRBV5-1 and TRBJ1-1; TRBD1 is a possible D gene (6 bases). The V gene's germline CDR1 is SGHRS and CDR2 YFSETQ. This CDR3 is built from 13 residues. The germline V and J ends were trimmed by 4 bases and 1 base, with 8 bases remaining between them. In nucleotides, the CDR3 is TGCGCCAGCAGCAAAGGGGGGAACACTGAAGCTTTCTTT. This codes for CASSKGGNTEAFF.

This clone has just one count. The genes are TRBV29-1 and TRBJ2-1; TRBD1 matches at 8 bases. Germline V gene lookup returns CDR1 SQVTM and CDR2 ANQGSEA. After removal of 6 bases from V and 5 bases from J, the junction contained 6 bases not matched to a gene. The CDR3 loop spans 13 amino acids. For the CDR3, the DNA is TGCAGCGTGGTGGGACAGGTCCACAATGAGCAGTTCTTC. Protein: CSVVGQVHNEQFF.

The genes are TRBV19 and TRBJ1-5, with 7 bases aligning to TRBD1. J lost 5 bases, V lost 5 bases, and 6 bases had no gene match. Germline-derived CDR1 and CDR2 are LNHDA and SQIVND (reference sequence). This CDR3 spans 14 amino acids. As DNA, the CDR3 is TGTGCCAGTAGTTCAGGACAGGACCATCAGCCCCAGCATTTT. As protein: CASSSGQDHQPQHF.

This clone was seen just once. This chain links TRBV10-3 with TRBJ2-1, with TRBD2 identical over 10 bases. The CDR3 runs 16 residues. Trimming took 7 bases from V and 10 from J; bases not matched to a gene: 16. The germline V gene has CDR1 ENHRY and CDR2 SYGVKD. The CDR3: CAINPSGSLGRGEQFF. The CDR3 DNA follows: TGTGCCATCAATCCTAGCGGGAGTTTAGGGCGTGGAGAGCAGTTCTTC.

CDR3: CASSESGGHEQYF. The CDR3 bases are TGTGCCAGCAGTGAAAGCGGCGGTCACGAGCAGTACTTC. The gene calls are TRBV6-1 and TRBJ2-7, with a possible D match to TRBD2 (5 bases). Germline CDR1 and CDR2: MNHNS and SASEGT. The V gene lost 2 bases and the J gene lost 5 bases, with 10 bases spanning the gap. CDR3 length equals 13 residues.

The genes are TRBV12-5 and TRBJ2-3, with D tentatively TRBD1 (6 bases). This CDR3 contains 14 residues. V was cut by 5 bases and J by 5 bases, with 14 bases left in between. Per germline, CDR1 LGHNT and CDR2 FRNRAP. CDR3: CASGLQDSLDTQYF. In nucleotides, the CDR3 is TGTGCTAGTGGTCTTCAGGACAGCCTAGATACGCAGTATTTT.

The chain employs TRBV14 and TRBJ1-4; possibly TRBD1 for D (5 bases). V lost 4 bases and J 6 bases, leaving 15 bases between the germline ends. The germline gives CDR1 SGHDN, CDR2 FVKESK. The CDR3 runs 15 residues. The CDR3 region is CASSREQAAYEKLFF. The DNA for the CDR3 is TGTGCCAGCAGCCGGGAACAGGCGGCGTATGAAAAACTGTTTTTT.

The chain carries TRBV9 and TRBJ2-1, with 11 positions matching TRBD2. CDR3 length equals 17 residues. V gave up 1 base and J gave up 4 bases; unmatched junction bases: 7. Germline V lookup: CDR1 SGDLS, CDR2 YYNGEE. The CDR3 DNA is TGTGCCAGCAGCGTATCGTCCGGGACTAGCGGATACAATGAGCAGTTCTTC. It yields the protein CASSVSSGTSGYNEQFF.

This sequence joins TRBV11-1 and TRBJ2-5; D is unclear. Germline V gene sequence: CDR1 SGHAT, CDR2 FQDESV (reference sequence). The CDR3 consists of 14 residues. Trimming pared 6 bases from V and 4 bases from J, leaving 15 bases between. CDR3 DNA: TGTGCCAGCAGTCAAAATCTAGGGATAGAGACCCAGTACTTC. It encodes CASSQNLGIETQYF.

The rearrangement links TRBV30 to TRBJ1-4; TRBD1 is a possible D gene (5 bases). CDR3 length: 15 amino acids. Germline-derived CDR1 and CDR2 are GTSNPN and SVGIG (reference sequence). The V gene lost 0 bases and the J gene lost 0 bases, with 8 bases spanning the gap. CDR3 amino acids: CAWSVGTTTNEKLFF. The CDR3 DNA sequence: TGTGCCTGGAGTGTTGGGACTACAACTAATGAAAAACTGTTTTTT.

This clone was detected a few times. This chain joins TRBV5-1 and TRBJ1-4; D gene uncertain. CDR1 is SGHRS and CDR2 is YFSETQ in the germline V gene. The V end was cut by 1 base, the J end by 0 bases, with 4 bases between. The CDR3 covers 14 residues. In DNA form, the CDR3 reads TGCGCCAGCAGCTTGCAGGCAACTAATGAAAAACTGTTTTTT. Translated: CASSLQATNEKLFF. Complete variable domain (other parts from reference TRBV5-1 and TRBJ1-4): KAGVTQTPRYLIKTRGQQVTLSCSPISGHRSVSWYQQTPGQGLQFLFEYFSETQRNKGNFPGRFSGRQFSNSRSEMNVSTLELGDSALYLCASSLQATNEKLFFGSGTQLSVL.

This chain connects TRBV18 to TRBJ2-3, with 11 positions matching TRBD2. The germline V gene has CDR1 KGHSH and CDR2 LQKENI. This CDR3 is 15 amino acids long. V trimming: 6 bases; J trimming: 5 bases; junction bases outside the gene matches: 7. The CDR3 sequence: CASSSASGRIDTQYF. The DNA of the CDR3 is TGTGCCAGCTCGTCCGCTAGCGGGAGGATAGATACGCAGTATTTT.

V gene TRBV6-5 combines with J gene TRBJ2-7; TRBD2 matches 8 bases. Germline V lookup: CDR1 MNHEY, CDR2 SVGAGI. Losses at the gene ends were 2 bases for V and 3 bases for J; bases not matched to a gene: 9. The CDR3 sequence is 16 residues long. This chain's CDR3 is CASSYDMHAGGYEQYF. The CDR3 coding sequence is TGTGCCAGCAGTTACGACATGCACGCGGGAGGCTACGAGCAGTACTTC.

V is TRBV20-1 and J is TRBJ2-1, with TRBD2 as a possible D gene (6 bases). This CDR3 is 11 amino acids long. Germline CDR1 is DFQATT and CDR2 is SNEGSKA (reference sequence). V shed 5 bases and J shed 8 bases, with 10 bases lying between them. The CDR3 reads CSAGEVDEQFF. In DNA, the CDR3 is TGCAGTGCTGGGGAGGTGGATGAGCAGTTCTTC.

The gene calls are TRBV7-8 and TRBJ1-5, with D possibly being TRBD1 (6 bases). With 5 bases removed from V and 15 bases from J, the gap between germline ends came to 17 bases. Germline V gene sequence: CDR1 SGHVS, CDR2 FQNEAQ. The CDR3 spans 12 residues. The CDR3 protein is CASSPSGGASHF. The DNA for the CDR3 is TGTGCCAGCAGCCCTAGTGGGGGGGCGTCGCATTTT.